This T cell receptor beta chain derives from a study of cytomegalovirus exposure and HLA in healthy donors. This CDR3 is built from 11 residues. Germline V gene sequence: CDR1 SGHTS, CDR2 YDEGEE. The V gene lost 1 base and the J gene lost 11 bases, with 9 bases spanning the gap. PCR employed 60 Vbeta and 13 Jbeta primers. Assay: immunoSEQ multiplex PCR; the TCRdb copy retains only in-frame clones and omits some. This table has about 82,000 clones, 80% to 90% appearing once. Participants comprised healthy donors of bone marrow. This receptor was obtained from a man aged 65-85 years in good health and CMV-seropositive. The V and J genes are TRBV5-8 and TRBJ1-1; no firm D call. Input material: PBMCs. The CDR3 nucleotides are TGTGCCAGCAGCTTGCACTCTCCGGCTTTCTTT. Translated: CASSLHSPAFF.